This T cell receptor (beta chain) was sequenced for a study of T cell responses to AZD1222 COVID-19 vaccine. This CDR3 is built from 13 residues. CDR1 and CDR2 (germline): MGHRA, YSYEKL. V was clipped by 3 bases and J by 10 bases; unmatched bases: 6. Generated by immunoSEQ multiplex PCR, the TCRdb table keeps only in-frame clones and is missing some. The sample gives around 120,000 clones, about 93% of which show up once; around 5% is in the top ten. In the case of this clone: Its antigen is not known.

General study findings and limits: It was only after the peak T cell response that any repertoires were sampled. Increased Spike-specific TCR breadth and depth were observed after two AZD1222 doses.

The sample in question was peripheral blood, obtained 28 days after the second AZD1222 dose. The J gene is TRBJ2-1, the V gene TRBV4-1; 7 bases align to TRBD2. The clonotype was recovered from an adult who received the AZD1222 COVID-19 vaccine. CDR3 residues: CASSQRESGEQFF. CDR3 nucleotide sequence: TGCGCCAGCAGCCAGCGGGAGTCGGGCGAGCAGTTCTTC.